The rows below give T cell receptor beta chains drawn from one sample of a study of blood T cell repertoires in COVID-19. Measured with immunoSEQ multiplex PCR; TCRdb has only the in-frame clones, and not every one. The sample has under 300,000 clones, more than 70% seen once. Sequencing used PBMCs or T cells enriched from blood (not recorded which). The origin of the receptors is a woman in her sixties in a cohort exposed to, infected with or recovered from COVID-19 (not recorded which). The CDR3 runs from the conserved cysteine through the conserved F or W. D genes are given only for firm matches. Some rows mark clone size as missing; the rest say once, few, many or name a class of expanded clone.

d_gene	j_gene	v_gene	abundance	CDR3aa	CDR3nt
TRBD2	TRBJ2-1	TRBV7-2	once	CASSPRLAGPDNEQFF	TGTGCCAGCAGCCCCAGACTAGCGGGACCTGACAATGAGCAGTTCTTC
TRBD2	TRBJ2-1	TRBV7-3	.	CASSFLGTSGSLNEQFF	TGTGCCAGCAGCTTTTTGGGGACTAGCGGGAGCCTCAATGAGCAGTTCTTC
TRBD1	TRBJ1-4	TRBV28	.	CASSPGQFYEKLFF	TGTGCCAGCAGTCCGGGACAGTTCTATGAAAAACTGTTTTTT
.	TRBJ2-1	TRBV2	.	CASSEVGRRMNEQFF	TGTGCCAGCAGTGAAGTAGGGCGGAGGATGAATGAGCAGTTCTTC
TRBD1	TRBJ1-1	TRBV2	once	CASSIGQGLRAFF	TGTGCCAGCAGTATAGGACAGGGCCTGCGAGCTTTCTTT
TRBD1	TRBJ1-2	TRBV14	.	CASSQVAGGAHGYTF	TGTGCCAGCAGCCAAGTTGCAGGGGGCGCCCATGGCTACACCTTC
.	TRBJ1-5	TRBV7-9	.	CASGSGGAMVPQHF	TGTGCTTCTGGATCCGGGGGGGCAATGGTGCCCCAGCATTTT
TRBD1	TRBJ1-1	TRBV2	.	CASRGDRGLVSSTEAFF	TGTGCCAGCAGAGGGGACAGGGGGCTGGTTTCTAGCACTGAAGCTTTCTTT
TRBD2	TRBJ2-1	TRBV5-1	.	CASSLGETSGYNEQFF	TGCGCCAGCAGCTTGGGGGAGACTAGCGGGTACAATGAGCAGTTCTTC
TRBD1	TRBJ1-2	TRBV11-2	.	CASGTGLGGYTF	TGTGCCAGTGGGACAGGGCTCGGCGGCTACACCTTC